This T cell receptor (beta chain) was recovered during a study of T-cell memory formation after mild COVID-19. Whole-study results and caveats: The authors left the SARS-CoV-2 specificity of second-wave clones peaking on day 37 unconfirmed. Clones shrinking from day 15 to 85 showed even CD4/CD8 mixes; later expanders tilted CD4+.

TCRdb ran MiXCR on the 5' RACE reads and lists one entry per CDR3 protein. This sample has roughly 500,000 distinct CDR3 sequences, with 20% found just once. The CDR3 spans 17 residues. The germline V and J ends were trimmed by 2 bases and 5 bases, with 19 bases remaining between them. From germline, CDR1 is SEHNR and CDR2 FQNEAQ (reference sequence). Comment on this clonotype: Its antigen remains unknown.

This clonotype was obtained from an adult woman who had mild COVID-19 (a few samples of this study predate the infection). Cell type and time point are not known. J is TRBJ2-1 and V is TRBV7-9; D remains unclear. Sequenced: PBMCs or a T cell subset sorted from them (not recorded which). CDR3 DNA sequence: TGTGCCAGCAGCTTACCGGTTACGAGCGCCATCAACAATGAGCAGTTCTTC. It specifies CASSLPVTSAINNEQFF.